This T cell receptor (beta chain) emerged from a study of blood T cell repertoires in COVID-19. Overall study: There were acute and convalescent COVID-19 samples, and they came from the United States, Italy and Spain. PBMCs, B-cell-depleted T cells, or T cells were the source of the cDNA or gDNA that made up the material.

Per the original data handling: Cell counts per sample came from amplifying reference gene primers. Sequenced by immunoSEQ multiplex PCR; TCRdb stores in-frame clones only, minus some. The V and J calls and clone size are taken from that table; D and trimming were inferred from the DNA. The table includes about 250,000 clones, about 80% detected once. Trimming took off 3 bases at V and 8 bases at J, with 17 bases between the two ends. The CDR3 totals 14 residues. Germline CDR1 reads SGHDT; CDR2 reads YYEEEE. The receptor comes from an older man with acute or convalescent COVID-19. The chain has TRBV5-6 and TRBJ1-2; perhaps TRBD1 as D (6 bases). What was sequenced was peripheral blood. CDR3 in DNA: TGTGCCAGCAGCTCGCCAGGGGAACCCCAGGGCTACACCTTC. It specifies CASSSPGEPQGYTF.